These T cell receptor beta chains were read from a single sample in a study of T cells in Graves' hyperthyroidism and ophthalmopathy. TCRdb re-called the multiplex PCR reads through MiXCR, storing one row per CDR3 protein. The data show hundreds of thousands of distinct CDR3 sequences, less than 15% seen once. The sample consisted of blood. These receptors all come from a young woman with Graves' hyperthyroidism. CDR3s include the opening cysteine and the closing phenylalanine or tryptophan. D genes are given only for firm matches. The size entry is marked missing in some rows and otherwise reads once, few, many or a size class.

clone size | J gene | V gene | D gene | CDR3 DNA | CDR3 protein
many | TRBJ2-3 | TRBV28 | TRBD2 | TGTGCCAGCATCGGGGGAGGGCCCGTAGATACGCAGTATTTT | CASIGGGPVDTQYF
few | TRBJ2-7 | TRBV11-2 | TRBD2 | TGTGCCAGCAGTCAAGCGGGAGGGCGCACCTACGAGCAGTGCTTC | CASSQAGGRTYEQCF
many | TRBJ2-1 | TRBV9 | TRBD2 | TGTGCCAGCAGCGGCGGTCTAGCGGGTCCAAACAATGAGCAGTTCTTC | CASSGGLAGPNNEQFF
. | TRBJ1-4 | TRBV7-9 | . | TGTGCCAGCAGCCAAGGACGACAGGCCCCGAATGAAAAACTGTTTTTT | CASSQGRQAPNEKLFF
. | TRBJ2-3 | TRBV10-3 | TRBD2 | TGTGCCATCAGTGAGTCGACTAGCGGTAGCACAGATACGCAGTATTTT | CAISESTSGSTDTQYF
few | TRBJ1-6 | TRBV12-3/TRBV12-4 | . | TGTGCCAGCAGTTTAGAAATTACGACCGCCGGCCCCTATAATTCACCCCTCCACTTT | CASSLEITTAGPYNSPLHF
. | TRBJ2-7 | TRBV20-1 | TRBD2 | TGCAGTGCTAGGCCAGCGGGAGGGCCTGGAGAGCAGTACTTC | CSARPAGGPGEQYF
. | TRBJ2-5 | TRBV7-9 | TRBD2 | TGTGCCAGCAGCCTAACCGGGACTAGCGGGGCTCGGGAGACCCAGTACTTC | CASSLTGTSGARETQYF
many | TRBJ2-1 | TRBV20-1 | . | TGCAGTGCTAGAGACCCGGCCGGGACTGCAAGCAGTGAGCAGTTCTTC | CSARDPAGTASSEQFF
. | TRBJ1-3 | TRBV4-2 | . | TGTGCCAGCAGCCAAGATAAGGCCTCTGGAAACGCCATATATTTT | CASSQDKASGNAIYF
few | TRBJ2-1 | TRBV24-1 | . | TGTGCCACCAGTGCGGTAGCGGTCGATGAGCAGTTCTTC | CATSAVAVDEQFF
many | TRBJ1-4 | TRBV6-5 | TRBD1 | TGTGCCAGCAGTTACTCGGGACAGTGGAATGAAAAACTGTTTTTT | CASSYSGQWNEKLFF
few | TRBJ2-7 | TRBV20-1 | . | TGCAGTGCCCCCCGAGGGCTCGAGCAGTACTTC | CSAPRGLEQYF
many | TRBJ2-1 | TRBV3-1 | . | TGTGCCAGCAGCCGAACAGCGAACAATGAGCAGTTCTTC | CASSRTANNEQFF
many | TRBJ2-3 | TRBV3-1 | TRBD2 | TGTGCCAGCAGCCAAGCCGGACTAGCGGATAGCACAGATACGCAGTATTTT | CASSQAGLADSTDTQYF
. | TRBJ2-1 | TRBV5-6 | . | TGTGCCAGCAGCTTGGTGTACAGAGAATACAATGAGCAGTTCTTC | CASSLVYREYNEQFF
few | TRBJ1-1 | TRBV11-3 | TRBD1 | TGTGCCAGCAGGTGGACAGGCGCTGAAGCTTTCTTT | CASRWTGAEAFF
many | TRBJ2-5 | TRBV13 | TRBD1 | TGTGCCAGCAGCTTAACAGGGGTCGAGACCCAGTACTTC | CASSLTGVETQYF
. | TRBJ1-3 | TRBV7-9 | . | TGTGCCAGCAGCTTAGGCCCCTCTGGAAACACCATATATTTT | CASSLGPSGNTIYF
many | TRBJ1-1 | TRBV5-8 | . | TGTGCCAGCCCTGGATGGGAGACTGAAGCTTTCTTT | CASPGWETEAFF
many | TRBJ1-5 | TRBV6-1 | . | TGTGCCAGCAGTGGTGGATTTGGCAATCAGCCCCAGCATTTT | CASSGGFGNQPQHF
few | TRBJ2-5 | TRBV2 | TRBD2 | TGTGCCAGCAGAAAACTAGCGGGGGGCGGTGGGACCCAGTACTTC | CASRKLAGGGGTQYF
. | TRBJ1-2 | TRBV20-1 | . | TGCAGTGCTAGAGATAGTGCGGGGAGCTATGGCTACACCTTC | CSARDSAGSYGYTF
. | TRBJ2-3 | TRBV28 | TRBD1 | TGTGCCAGCACTCTGACAGGGGGCACAGATACGCAGTATTTT | CASTLTGGTDTQYF
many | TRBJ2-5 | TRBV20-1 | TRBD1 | TGCAGTGCTATACCGGACAGGGAGACCCAGTACTTC | CSAIPDRETQYF
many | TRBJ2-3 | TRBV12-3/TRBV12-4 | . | TGTGCCAGCAGTTCGGAGAGAACAGATACGCAGTATTTT | CASSSERTDTQYF
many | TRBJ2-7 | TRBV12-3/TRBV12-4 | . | TGTGCCAGCACTTCCGTGGGAGGCAATCCCTACGAGCAGTACTTC | CASTSVGGNPYEQYF
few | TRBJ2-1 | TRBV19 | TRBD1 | TGTGCCAGTAGCAAGGGACAGGGGGGAGGGAGGCAGTTCTTC | CASSKGQGGGRQFF
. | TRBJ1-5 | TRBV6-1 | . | TGTGCCAGCAAGCAGTACGAAAATCAGCCCCAGCATTTT | CASKQYENQPQHF
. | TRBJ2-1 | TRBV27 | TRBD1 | TGTGCCAGCACCATAGGGACAGGGGGCTACAATGAGCAGTTCTTC | CASTIGTGGYNEQFF
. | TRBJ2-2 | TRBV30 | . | TGTGCCTGGAGCCAAGTGGATGGAGGCGGGGAGCTGTTTTTT | CAWSQVDGGGELFF
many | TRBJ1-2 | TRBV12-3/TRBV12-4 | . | TGTGCCAGCAGCACCTTGAGTGGGAGCTATGGCTACACCTTC | CASSTLSGSYGYTF
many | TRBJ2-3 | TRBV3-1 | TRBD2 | TGTGCCAGCAGCCAAGAGAAGCTAGCGGGAGGGCCCGTAGATACGCAGTATTTT | CASSQEKLAGGPVDTQYF
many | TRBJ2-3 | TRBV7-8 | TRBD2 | TGTGCCAGCAGCCCCCGACGGACTAGTTCCCTACGCACAGATACGCAATATTTT | CASSPRRTSSLRTDTQYF
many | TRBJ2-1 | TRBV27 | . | TGTGCCAGCAGTTCACTGGCCGGGGACCCGATAGGTGGGGAGCAGTTCTTC | CASSSLAGDPIGGEQFF
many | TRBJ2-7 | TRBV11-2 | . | TGTGCCAGCAGCTTCAGTGCCCGGAGCTCCTACGAGCAGTACTTC | CASSFSARSSYEQYF
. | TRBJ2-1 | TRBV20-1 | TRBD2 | TGCAGTGCTAGGGGACTAGCGAGTTACAATGAGCAGTTCTTC | CSARGLASYNEQFF